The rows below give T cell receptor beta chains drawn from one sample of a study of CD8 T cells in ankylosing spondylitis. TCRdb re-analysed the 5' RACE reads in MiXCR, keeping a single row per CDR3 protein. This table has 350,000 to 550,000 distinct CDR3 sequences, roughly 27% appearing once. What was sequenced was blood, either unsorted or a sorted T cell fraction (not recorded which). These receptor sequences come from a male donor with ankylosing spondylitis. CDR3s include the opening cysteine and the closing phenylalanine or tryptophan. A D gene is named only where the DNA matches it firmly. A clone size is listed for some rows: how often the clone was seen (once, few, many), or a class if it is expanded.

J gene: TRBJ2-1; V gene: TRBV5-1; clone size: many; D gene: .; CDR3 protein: CASRLGATVSYNEQFF; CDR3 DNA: TGCGCCAGCAGGCTGGGGGCTACCGTTTCCTACAATGAGCAGTTCTTC
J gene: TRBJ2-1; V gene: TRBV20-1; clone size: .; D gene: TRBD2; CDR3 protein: CSARDRRAGESEQFF; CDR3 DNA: TGCAGTGCTAGAGATCGCCGAGCGGGAGAAAGTGAGCAGTTCTTC
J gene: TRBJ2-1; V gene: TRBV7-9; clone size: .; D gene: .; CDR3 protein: CASSLAEPYNEQFF; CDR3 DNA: TGTGCCAGCAGCTTAGCGGAACCCTACAATGAGCAGTTCTTC
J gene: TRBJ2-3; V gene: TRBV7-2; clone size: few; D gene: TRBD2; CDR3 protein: CASSPVAGGTDTQYF; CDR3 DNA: TGTGCCAGCAGCCCGGTAGCGGGAGGCACAGATACGCAGTATTTT
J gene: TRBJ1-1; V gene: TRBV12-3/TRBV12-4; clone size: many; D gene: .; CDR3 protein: CASSPTANTEAFF; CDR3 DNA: TGTGCCAGCAGTCCGACAGCTAACACTGAAGCTTTCTTT
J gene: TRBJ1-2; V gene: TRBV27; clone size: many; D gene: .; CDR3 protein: CASSPMGYGYTF; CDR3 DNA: TGTGCCAGCAGTCCCATGGGGTATGGCTACACCTTC
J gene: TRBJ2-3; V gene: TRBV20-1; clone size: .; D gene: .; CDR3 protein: CSGQHTDTQYF; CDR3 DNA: TGCAGTGGCCAGCACACAGATACGCAGTATTTT
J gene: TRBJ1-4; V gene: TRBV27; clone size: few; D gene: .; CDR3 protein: CASSYRPAPNEKLFF; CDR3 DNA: TGTGCCAGCAGTTATAGACCAGCCCCTAATGAAAAACTGTTTTTT
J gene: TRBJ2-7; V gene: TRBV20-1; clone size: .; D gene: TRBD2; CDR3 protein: CSARTGGREQYF; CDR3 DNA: TGCAGTGCTAGGACGGGAGGTCGCGAGCAGTACTTC
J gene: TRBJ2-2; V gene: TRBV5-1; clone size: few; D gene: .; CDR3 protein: CASSRGDTNTGELFF; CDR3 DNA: TGCGCCAGCAGCCGAGGGGATACGAACACCGGGGAGCTGTTTTTT
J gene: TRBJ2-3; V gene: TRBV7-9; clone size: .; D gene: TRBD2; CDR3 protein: CASSSGTSGIGDTQYF; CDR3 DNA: TGTGCCAGCAGCTCCGGGACTAGCGGGATCGGAGATACGCAGTATTTT
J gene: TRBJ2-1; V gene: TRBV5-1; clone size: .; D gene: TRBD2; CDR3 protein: CASSALLGTGGRSAYEQFF; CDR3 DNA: TGCGCCAGCAGCGCCCTATTGGGGACGGGGGGAAGGTCAGCATATGAGCAGTTCTTC
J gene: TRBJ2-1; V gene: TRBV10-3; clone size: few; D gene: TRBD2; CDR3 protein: CAIGSGGGYNEQFF; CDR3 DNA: TGTGCCATCGGTAGCGGGGGGGGATACAATGAGCAGTTCTTC
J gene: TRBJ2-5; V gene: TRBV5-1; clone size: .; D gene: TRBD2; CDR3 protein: CASSWRTSGSKETQYF; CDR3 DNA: TGCGCCAGCAGCTGGAGGACTAGCGGGAGCAAGGAGACCCAGTACTTC
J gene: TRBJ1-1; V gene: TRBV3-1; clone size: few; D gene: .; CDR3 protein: CASSQVGLDTEAFF; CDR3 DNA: TGTGCCAGCAGCCAAGTGGGGCTGGACACTGAAGCTTTCTTT
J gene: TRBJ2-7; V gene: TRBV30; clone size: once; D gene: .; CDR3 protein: CAWSPGQKQYF; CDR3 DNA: TGTGCCTGGAGCCCCGGACAGAAGCAGTACTTC
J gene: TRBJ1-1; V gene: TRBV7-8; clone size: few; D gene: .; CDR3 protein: CASSGVNTEAFF; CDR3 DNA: TGTGCCAGCAGCGGGGTTAACACTGAAGCTTTCTTT
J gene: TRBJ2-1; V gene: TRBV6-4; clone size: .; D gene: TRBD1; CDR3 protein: CASSERQGNLNEQFF; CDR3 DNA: TGTGCCAGCAGTGAGAGACAGGGGAATTTGAATGAGCAGTTCTTC
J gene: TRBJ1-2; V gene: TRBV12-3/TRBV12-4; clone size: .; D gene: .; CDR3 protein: CASSYSEGYTF; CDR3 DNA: TGTGCCAGCAGTTACTCCGAGGGCTACACCTTC
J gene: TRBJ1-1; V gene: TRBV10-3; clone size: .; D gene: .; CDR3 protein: CAILSGTEAFF; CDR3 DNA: TGTGCCATACTAAGTGGGACTGAAGCTTTCTTT
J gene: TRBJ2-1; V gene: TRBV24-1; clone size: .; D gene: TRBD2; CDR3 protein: CATSGISGSPRSYNEQFF; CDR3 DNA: TGTGCCACCAGTGGGATTAGCGGGAGCCCACGCTCCTACAATGAGCAGTTCTTC
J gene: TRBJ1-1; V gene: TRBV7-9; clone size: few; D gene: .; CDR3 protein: CASTPGGGAPTEAFF; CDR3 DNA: TGTGCCAGCACCCCCGGAGGGGGGGCGCCCACTGAAGCTTTCTTT
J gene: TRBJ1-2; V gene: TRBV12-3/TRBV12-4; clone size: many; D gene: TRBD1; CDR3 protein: CASSGRTGRGYTF; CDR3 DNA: TGTGCCAGCAGTGGACGGACAGGGCGCGGCTACACCTTC
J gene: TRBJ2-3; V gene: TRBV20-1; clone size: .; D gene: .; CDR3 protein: CSASGGVRTDTQYF; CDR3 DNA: TGCAGTGCTAGCGGCGGCGTGCGCACAGATACGCAGTATTTT
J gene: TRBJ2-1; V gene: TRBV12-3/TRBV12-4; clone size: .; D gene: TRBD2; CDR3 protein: CASRASPGLAGGRGNEQFF; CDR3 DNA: TGTGCCAGCAGAGCATCGCCGGGACTAGCGGGAGGACGTGGCAATGAGCAGTTCTTC
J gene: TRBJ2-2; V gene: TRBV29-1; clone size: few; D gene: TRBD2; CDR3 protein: CSVEASGTVGELFF; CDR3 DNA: TGCAGCGTTGAGGCTAGCGGGACCGTCGGGGAGCTGTTTTTT
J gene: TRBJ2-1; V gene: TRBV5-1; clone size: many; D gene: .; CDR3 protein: CASSLGGPSYNEQFF; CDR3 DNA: TGTGCCAGCAGTTTAGGGGGACCATCCTACAATGAGCAGTTCTTC
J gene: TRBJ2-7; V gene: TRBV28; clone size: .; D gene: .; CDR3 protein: CASNPSGTTSYEQYF; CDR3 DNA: TGTGCCAGCAACCCTTCGGGGACGACCTCCTACGAGCAGTACTTC
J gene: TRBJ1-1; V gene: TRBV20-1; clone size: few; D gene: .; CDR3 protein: CSASGNTEAFF; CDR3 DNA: TGCAGTGCTAGCGGCAACACTGAAGCTTTCTTT
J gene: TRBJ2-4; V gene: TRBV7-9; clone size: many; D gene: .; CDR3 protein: CASSLGEVGIQYF; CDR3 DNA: TGTGCCAGCAGCTTAGGAGAGGTCGGCATTCAGTACTTC
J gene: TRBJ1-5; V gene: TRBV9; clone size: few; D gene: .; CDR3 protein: CASSATSQPQHF; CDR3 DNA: TGTGCCAGCAGCGCCACGAGTCAGCCCCAGCATTTT
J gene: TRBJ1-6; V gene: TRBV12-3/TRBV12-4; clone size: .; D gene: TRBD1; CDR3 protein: CASGDRGNSPLHF; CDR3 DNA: TGTGCCAGCGGGGACAGGGGTAATTCACCCCTCCACTTT
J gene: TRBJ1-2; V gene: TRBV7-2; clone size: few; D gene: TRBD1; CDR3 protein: CASRAGGVYGYTF; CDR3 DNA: TGTGCCAGCAGGGCAGGGGGGGTCTATGGCTACACCTTC
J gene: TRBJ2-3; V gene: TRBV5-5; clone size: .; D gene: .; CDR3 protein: CASSFVRGTDTQYF; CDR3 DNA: TGTGCCAGCAGCTTCGTCAGGGGCACAGATACGCAGTATTTT
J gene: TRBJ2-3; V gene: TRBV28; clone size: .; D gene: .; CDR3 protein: CASSSPGPAADTQYF; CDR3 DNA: TGTGCCAGCAGTTCCCCTGGCCCCGCTGCAGATACGCAGTATTTT
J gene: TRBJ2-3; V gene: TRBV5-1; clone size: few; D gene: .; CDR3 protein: CASSLYRSYTDTQYF; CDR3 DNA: TGCGCCAGCAGCTTGTATAGGAGCTACACAGATACGCAGTATTTT
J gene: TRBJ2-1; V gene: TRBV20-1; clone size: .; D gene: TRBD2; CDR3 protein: CSAYGASGRINEQFF; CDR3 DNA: TGCAGTGCTTATGGAGCTAGCGGGAGGATCAATGAGCAGTTCTTC
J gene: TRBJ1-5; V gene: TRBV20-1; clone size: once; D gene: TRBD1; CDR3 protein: CSASVRQGDNQPQHF; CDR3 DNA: TGCAGTGCTAGCGTGAGACAGGGGGACAATCAGCCCCAGCATTTT
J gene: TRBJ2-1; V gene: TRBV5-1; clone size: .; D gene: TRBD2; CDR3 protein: CASSLGWSGGDNEQFF; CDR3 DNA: TGCGCCAGCAGCTTGGGTTGGAGCGGGGGAGACAATGAGCAGTTCTTC
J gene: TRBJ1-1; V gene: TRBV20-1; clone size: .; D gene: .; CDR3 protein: CSAGQTGYGTEAFF; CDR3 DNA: TGCAGTGCTGGGCAAACAGGGTACGGCACTGAAGCTTTCTTT
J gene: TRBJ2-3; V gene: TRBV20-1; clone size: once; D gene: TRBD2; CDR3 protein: CSAISGSWADTQYF; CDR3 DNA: TGCAGTGCTATCAGCGGGAGCTGGGCAGATACGCAGTATTTT
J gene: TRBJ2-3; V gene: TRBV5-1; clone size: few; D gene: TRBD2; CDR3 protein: CASSRARAGGTDTQYF; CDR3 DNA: TGCGCCAGCAGCCGAGCCCGAGCGGGAGGTACAGATACGCAGTATTTT
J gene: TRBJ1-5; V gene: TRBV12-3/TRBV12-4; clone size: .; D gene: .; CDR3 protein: CASSRQLREPQHF; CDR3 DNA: TGTGCCAGCAGTCGACAGTTAAGGGAGCCCCAGCATTTT
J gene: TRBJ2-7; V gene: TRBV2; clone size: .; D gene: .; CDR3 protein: CASAFERSAYEQYF; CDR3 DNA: TGTGCCAGCGCCTTCGAGCGGAGCGCCTACGAGCAGTACTTC
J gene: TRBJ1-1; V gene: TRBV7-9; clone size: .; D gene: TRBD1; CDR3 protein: CASSPYRGNEAFF; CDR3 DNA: TGTGCCAGCAGCCCTTACAGGGGTAACGAAGCTTTCTTT